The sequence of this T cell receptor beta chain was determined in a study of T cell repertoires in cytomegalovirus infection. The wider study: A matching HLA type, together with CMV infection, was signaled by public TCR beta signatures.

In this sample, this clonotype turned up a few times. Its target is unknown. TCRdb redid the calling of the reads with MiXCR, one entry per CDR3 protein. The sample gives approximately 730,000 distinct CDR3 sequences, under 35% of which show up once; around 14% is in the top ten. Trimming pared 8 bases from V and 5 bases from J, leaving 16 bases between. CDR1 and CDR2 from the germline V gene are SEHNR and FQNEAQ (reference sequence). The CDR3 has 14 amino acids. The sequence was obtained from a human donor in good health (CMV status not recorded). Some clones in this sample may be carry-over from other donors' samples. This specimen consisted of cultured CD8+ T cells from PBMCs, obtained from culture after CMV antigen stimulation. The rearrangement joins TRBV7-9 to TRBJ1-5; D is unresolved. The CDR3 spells CASGGPTADQPQHF. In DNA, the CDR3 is TGTGCCAGCGGCGGACCGACCGCCGATCAGCCCCAGCATTTT.